The clone carrying this T cell receptor beta chain was seen a few times. Its antigen is not known. This record comes from a study of T-cell reconstitution after alpha-beta-depleted transplantation in children. General study points: As was reported, about two months after transplant, alpha-beta T cells came from several hundred expanded graft clones.

The CDR3 has 14 residues. CDR1 and CDR2 (germline): SGHDT, YYEEEE. Trimming stripped 6 bases from V and 2 bases from J, with 15 bases between. Unique molecular identifiers were used in preparing the TCRbeta library. TCRdb passed the PCR reads through MiXCR, listing each CDR3 protein once. The sample yields 540,000 or so distinct CDR3 sequences, approximately 22% seen once. The chain combines TRBV5-6 with TRBJ2-7; no definite D call. Material: PBMCs, mostly from graft donor cells, obtained 360 days after TCRalphabeta/CD19-depleted stem cell transplant. This receptor was obtained from a boy in the first two years of life who had a stem cell transplant for acute myeloid leukemia, so the T cells may come from the graft donor. CDR3 sequence (DNA): TGTGCCAGCAACCTCCGATGGCCTCCCTACGAGCAGTACTTC. This gives the protein CASNLRWPPYEQYF.